These 13 T cell receptor beta chains were all obtained from the same sample, sequenced in a study of blood T cell repertoires in COVID-19. Using immunoSEQ multiplex PCR, the repertoire was profiled, and TCRdb retains in-frame clones only, with some absent. The sample lists approximately 300,000 clones, almost 90% occurring once. Sequencing was done on a sample of PBMCs or T cells enriched from blood (not recorded which). These receptors were obtained from a woman between 18 and 29 years old with acute COVID-19.

CDR3 sequence (DNA): TGCAGTGCTAGTCAATCCACTAGTACCCCCTACAATGAGCAGTTCTTC. Its protein product is CSASQSTSTPYNEQFF. The rearrangement joins TRBV20-1 to TRBJ2-1; possibly TRBD2 for D (5 bases). This CDR3 has 16 residues. Germline-derived CDR1 and CDR2 are DFQATT and SNEGSKA (reference sequence). Trimming shortened V by 3 bases and J by 2 bases, and 17 bases separated the two germline ends.

This chain connects TRBV18 to TRBJ1-5, with D perhaps matching TRBD1 (5 bases). The ends were cut back, 1 base at V and 1 base at J, with 8 bases in the middle. This CDR3 contains 15 residues. Germline V lookup: CDR1 KGHSH, CDR2 LQKENI. The CDR3 DNA reads as TGTGCCAGCTCACCACTCGGGGGAAGCAATCAGCCCCAGCATTTT. Amino acids: CASSPLGGSNQPQHF.

The chain links TRBV7-3 to TRBJ1-2, with D possibly TRBD1 on 6 matching bases. Germline values: CDR1 SGHTA, CDR2 FQGTGA. The V end was cut by 5 bases, the J end by 4 bases, with 17 bases between. The CDR3 is 15 residues long. The CDR3 DNA reads as TGTGCCAGCAGCCCACAATCAGGGACAATCTATGGCTACACCTTC. The encoded protein is CASSPQSGTIYGYTF.

The chain combines TRBV5-1 with TRBJ2-1; 10 positions match TRBD2. Germline V gene data show CDR1 as SGHRS and CDR2 as YFSETQ. V lost 0 bases and J lost 7; bases outside the gene matches: 4. This CDR3 has 15 residues. Here the CDR3 DNA reads TGCGCCAGCAGCTTGGTTGGTAGCGGGAGGAATGAGCAGTTCTTC. Its translation: CASSLVGSGRNEQFF.

The CDR3 protein is CASSREGGSIEAFF. The CDR3 DNA reads TGTGCCAGCAGCCGGGAGGGGGGCTCTATTGAAGCTTTCTTT. The V call is TRBV6-2 or TRBV6-3, the J call TRBJ1-1; D is perhaps TRBD1 (6 bases). CDR1 is MNHEY, CDR2 SVGEGT, per germline. CDR3 size: 14 residues. Trimming shortened V by 6 bases and J by 7 bases, and 18 bases separated the two germline ends.

This chain connects TRBV5-1 to TRBJ2-3; a weak D match, TRBD1 (6 bases). CDR1 SGHRS and CDR2 YFSETQ come from the germline V gene. This CDR3 spans 17 amino acids. Between the trimmed V and J ends, which lost 0 bases and 6 bases, there was a span of 20 bases. This CDR3 is CASSLVSGQGQGDTQYF. CDR3 bases: TGCGCCAGCAGCTTGGTTTCGGGGCAGGGGCAGGGGGATACGCAGTATTTT. Full variable domain (rest looked up from reference TRBV5-1 and TRBJ2-3): KAGVTQTPRYLIKTRGQQVTLSCSPISGHRSVSWYQQTPGQGLQFLFEYFSETQRNKGNFPGRFSGRQFSNSRSEMNVSTLELGDSALYLCASSLVSGQGQGDTQYFGPGTRLTVL.

J is TRBJ2-5 and V is TRBV28, with a tentative D call TRBD2 (5 bases). V was shortened by 4 bases and J by 7 bases, with 13 bases between the two germline ends. The germline gives CDR1 MDHEN, CDR2 SYDVKM. There are 13 residues in the CDR3. The CDR3 sequence: CASSSQPSGTQYF. The DNA for the CDR3 is TGTGCCAGCAGTTCCCAGCCGAGCGGGACCCAGTACTTC.

The rearrangement uses TRBV30 and TRBJ2-3; TRBD2 aligns across 7 bases. J lost 11 bases, V lost 1 base, and 6 bases had no gene match. The CDR3 consists of 12 residues. Germline lookup yields CDR1 GTSNPN and CDR2 SVGIG (reference sequence). The CDR3 DNA reads TGTGCCTGGAGTGGGCCTAGCGGCGAGCAGTATTTT. This gives the protein CAWSGPSGEQYF. Based on the CDR3 plus reference TRBV30 and TRBJ2-3, the full variable domain is SQTIHQWPATLVQPVGSPLSLECTVEGTSNPNLYWYRQAAGRGLQLLFYSVGIGQISSEVPQNLSASRPQDRQFILSSKKLLLSDSGFYLCAWSGPSGEQYFGPGTRLTVL.

This chain joins TRBV5-6 and TRBJ1-1; D is uncertain. V was shortened by 5 bases and J by 8 bases, with 13 bases between the two germline ends. CDR3 size: 12 residues. Germline values: CDR1 SGHDT, CDR2 YYEEEE. As DNA, the CDR3 is TGTGCCAGCAGTTTTGAACCCGGGGAAGCTTTCTTT. Amino acids: CASSFEPGEAFF.

The chain joins TRBV18 to TRBJ2-7; perhaps TRBD2 as D (6 bases). This CDR3 has 15 residues. The germline V gene encodes CDR1 KGHSH and CDR2 LQKENI. V dropped 2 bases and J dropped 5 bases, with 16 bases sitting between them. The CDR3 DNA is TGTGCCAGCTCACCAAGGGGTACCCCGGGGGACGAGCAGTACTTC. This translates into CASSPRGTPGDEQYF.

This clone was found once. V gene TRBV5-1 combines with J gene TRBJ2-1, with 7 nucleotides matching TRBD2. The trim removed 1 base at V and 7 bases at J, leaving 11 bases unmatched. The germline CDR1 and CDR2 sequences are SGHRS and YFSETQ. The CDR3 extends over 16 amino acids. In DNA, the CDR3 is TGCGCCAGCAGCTTGCCTGACGGACTAGGCAGAAATGAGCAGTTCTTC. Translating gives CASSLPDGLGRNEQFF.

The V call is TRBV29-1, the J call TRBJ1-1; 10 nucleotides line up with TRBD1. This CDR3 contains 15 residues. The junction had 11 bases not matched to a gene; V was cut back by 7 bases and J by 3 bases. The germline gives CDR1 SQVTM, CDR2 ANQGSEA. The CDR3 DNA reads TGCAGCGCCTCAACGACAGGGGGCTGGGACACTGAAGCTTTCTTT. Translation: CSASTTGGWDTEAFF.

This sequence joins TRBV7-3 and TRBJ1-1; no firm D call. The germline gives CDR1 SGHTA, CDR2 FQGTGA. This CDR3 spans 14 amino acids. The V gene lost 2 bases and the J gene lost 0 bases, with 7 bases spanning the gap. The CDR3 reads CASSLSVLNTEAFF. For the CDR3, the DNA is TGTGCCAGCAGCTTATCTGTCTTGAACACTGAAGCTTTCTTT.